This note documents a single T cell receptor (beta chain) sequence. The source of the sample is a study of cytomegalovirus exposure and HLA in healthy donors. The PCR contained 60 Vbeta and 13 Jbeta primers. Produced via immunoSEQ multiplex PCR; TCRdb's table is partial and in-frame only. Found here are under 300,000 clones, 85% to 95% of them singletons; the top ten hold about 1.7%. The CDR3 loop spans 16 amino acids. CDR1 MNHEY and CDR2 SMNVEV come from the germline V gene (reference sequence). Sequenced: PBMCs. V is TRBV27 and J is TRBJ2-5; weak D call: TRBD2 (6 bases). Matching the DNA end better, TRBJ2-7 makes the J call doubtful. This clonotype was sampled from a girl aged 2-15 years in good health and CMV-seronegative. CDR3 amino acids: CASSLTLSRRANEQYF. In DNA form, the CDR3 reads TGTGCCAGCAGTTTAACCCTCTCCAGGAGGGCAAACGAGCAGTACTTC.